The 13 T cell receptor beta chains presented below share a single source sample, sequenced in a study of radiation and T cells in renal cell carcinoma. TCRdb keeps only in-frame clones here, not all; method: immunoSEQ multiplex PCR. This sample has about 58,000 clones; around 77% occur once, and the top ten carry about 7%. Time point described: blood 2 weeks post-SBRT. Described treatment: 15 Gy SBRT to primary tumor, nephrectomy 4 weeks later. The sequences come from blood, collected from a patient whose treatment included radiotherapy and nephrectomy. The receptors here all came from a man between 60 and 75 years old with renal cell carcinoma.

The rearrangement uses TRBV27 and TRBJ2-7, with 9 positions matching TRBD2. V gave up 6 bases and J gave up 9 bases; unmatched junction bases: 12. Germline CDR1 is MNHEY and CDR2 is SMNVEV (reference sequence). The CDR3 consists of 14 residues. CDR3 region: CASSSGTSLLGQYV. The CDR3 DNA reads TGTGCCAGCAGCTCCGGGACTAGCCTCCTAGGGCAGTACGTC.

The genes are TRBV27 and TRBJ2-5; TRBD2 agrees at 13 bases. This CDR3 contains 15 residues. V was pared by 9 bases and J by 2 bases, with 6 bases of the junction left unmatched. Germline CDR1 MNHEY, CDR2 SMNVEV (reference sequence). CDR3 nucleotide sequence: TGTGCCAGTAAGACTAGCGGGGGGCGACAAGAGACCCAGTACTTC. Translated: CASKTSGGRQETQYF.

CDR3 nucleotide sequence: TGTGCCGCTCTTAGAGGTGTGGGCAACACCGGGGAGCTGTTTTTT. It translates to CAALRGVGNTGELFF. The V gene is TRBV7-9, the J gene TRBJ2-2; D not certain. The V end lost 11 bases, the J end lost 2 bases, and 18 bases lay between the germline ends. This CDR3 has 15 amino acids. The germline V gene has CDR1 SEHNR and CDR2 FQNEAQ (reference sequence).

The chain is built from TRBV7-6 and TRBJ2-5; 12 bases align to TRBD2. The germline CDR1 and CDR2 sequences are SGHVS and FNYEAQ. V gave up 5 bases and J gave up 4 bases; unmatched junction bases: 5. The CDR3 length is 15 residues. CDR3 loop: CASSTGLAGRETQYF. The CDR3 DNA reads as TGTGCCAGCAGCACCGGACTAGCGGGGAGAGAGACCCAGTACTTC.

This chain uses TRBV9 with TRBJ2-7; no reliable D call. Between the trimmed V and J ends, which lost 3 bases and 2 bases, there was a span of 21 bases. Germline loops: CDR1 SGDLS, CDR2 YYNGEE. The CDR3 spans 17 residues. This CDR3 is CASSATPFTNGAYEQYF. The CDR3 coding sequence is TGTGCCAGCAGCGCCACCCCTTTCACCAATGGGGCCTACGAGCAGTACTTC.

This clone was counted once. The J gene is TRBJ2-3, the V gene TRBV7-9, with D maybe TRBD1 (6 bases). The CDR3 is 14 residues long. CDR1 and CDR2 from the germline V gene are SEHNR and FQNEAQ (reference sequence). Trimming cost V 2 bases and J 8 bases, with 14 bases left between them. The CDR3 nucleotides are TGTGCCAGCAGCTTACAGAAGACAGGAGCTACGCAGTATTTT. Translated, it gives CASSLQKTGATQYF.

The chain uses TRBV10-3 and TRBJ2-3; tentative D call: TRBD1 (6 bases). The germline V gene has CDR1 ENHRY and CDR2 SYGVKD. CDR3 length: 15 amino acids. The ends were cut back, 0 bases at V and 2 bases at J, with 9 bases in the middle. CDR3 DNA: TGTGCCATCAGTGAGTCTACAGGGATCACAGATACGCAGTATTTT. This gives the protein CAISESTGITDTQYF.

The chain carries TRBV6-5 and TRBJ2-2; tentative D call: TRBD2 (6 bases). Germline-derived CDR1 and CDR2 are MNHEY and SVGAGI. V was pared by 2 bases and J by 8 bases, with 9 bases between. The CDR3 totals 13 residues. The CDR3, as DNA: TGTGCCAGCAGTTACGGTGCGGGAGGGGAGCTGTTTTTT. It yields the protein CASSYGAGGELFF.

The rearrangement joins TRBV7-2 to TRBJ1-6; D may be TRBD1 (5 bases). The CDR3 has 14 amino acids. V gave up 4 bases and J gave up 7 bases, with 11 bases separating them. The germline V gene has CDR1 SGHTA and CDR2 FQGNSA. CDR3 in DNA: TGTGCCAGCAGCTCAGGGTGGCGGAATTCACCCCTCCACTTT. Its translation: CASSSGWRNSPLHF. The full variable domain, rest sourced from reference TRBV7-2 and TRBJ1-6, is GAGVSQSPSNKVTEKGKDVELRCDPISGHTALYWYRQSLGQGLEFLIYFQGNSAPDKSGLPSDRFSAERTGGSVSTLTIQRTQQEDSAVYLCASSSGWRNSPLHFGNGTRLTVT.

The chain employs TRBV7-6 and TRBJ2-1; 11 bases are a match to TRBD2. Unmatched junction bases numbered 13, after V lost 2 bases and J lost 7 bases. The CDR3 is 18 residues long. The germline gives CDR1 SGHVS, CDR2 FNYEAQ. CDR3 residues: CASSLTSGGFIRANEQFF. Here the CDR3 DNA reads TGTGCCAGCAGCTTAACTAGCGGGGGTTTTATTAGAGCGAATGAGCAGTTCTTC.

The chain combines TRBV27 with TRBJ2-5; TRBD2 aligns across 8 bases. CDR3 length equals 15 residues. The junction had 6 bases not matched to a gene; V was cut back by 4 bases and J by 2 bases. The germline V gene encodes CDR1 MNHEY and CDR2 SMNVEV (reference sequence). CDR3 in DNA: TGTGCCAGCAGTTCTCCCGGGGGGGGGCAAGAGACCCAGTACTTC. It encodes CASSSPGGGQETQYF.

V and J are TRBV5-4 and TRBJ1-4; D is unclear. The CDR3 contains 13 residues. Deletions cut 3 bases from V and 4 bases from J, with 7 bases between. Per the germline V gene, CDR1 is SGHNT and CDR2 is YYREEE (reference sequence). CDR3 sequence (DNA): TGTGCCAGCAGCTCCTCCTATAATGAAAAACTGTTTTTT. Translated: CASSSSYNEKLFF.

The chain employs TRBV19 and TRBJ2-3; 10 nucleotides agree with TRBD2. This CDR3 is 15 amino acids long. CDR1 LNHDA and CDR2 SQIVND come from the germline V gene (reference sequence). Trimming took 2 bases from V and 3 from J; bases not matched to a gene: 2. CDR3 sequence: CASSILAGDTDTQYF. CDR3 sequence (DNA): TGTGCCAGTAGTATACTAGCGGGGGATACAGATACGCAGTATTTT.